The 29 T cell receptor beta chains below all came from one sample that was sequenced in a study of blood T cells in healthy people across ages. For the second PCR, which ran for about 6 to 11 cycles, a sample-barcoded 5' primer and a J-beta primer mix were used. TCRdb reanalysed the 5' RACE reads using MiXCR and keeps one entry per CDR3 protein. The data contain roughly 790,000 distinct CDR3 sequences, about 42% of them seen just once; the ten biggest clones take up roughly 20%. The sequencing input was blood. The receptor source for this set is a woman aged 55-69 years in good health.

This sequence joins TRBV11-2 and TRBJ1-1; D possibly corresponds to TRBD1 (5 bases). Deletions cut 2 bases from V and 3 bases from J, with 13 bases between. CDR3 length: 15 residues. The germline CDR1 and CDR2 sequences are SGHAT and FQNNGV. The CDR3 DNA is TGTGCCAGCAGCTTATCAGGGTCGTTAGACACTGAAGCTTTCTTT. It specifies CASSLSGSLDTEAFF.

The V gene is TRBV20-1, the J gene TRBJ2-3, with D possibly being TRBD1 (7 bases). The CDR3 contains 17 residues. The germline V and J ends were trimmed by 6 bases and 2 bases, with 24 bases remaining between them. Looked up from germline, CDR1 is DFQATT and CDR2 is SNEGSKA (reference sequence). This CDR3 reads CSATSMGTRGVTDTQYF. CDR3 nucleotide sequence: TGCAGTGCCACAAGTATGGGGACCAGGGGGGTCACAGATACGCAGTATTTT.

This clonotype was counted at least ten times. The J gene is TRBJ2-1, the V gene TRBV29-1; 8 nucleotides line up with TRBD1. The germline gives CDR1 SQVTM, CDR2 ANQGSEA. The CDR3 contains 14 residues. Losses at the gene ends were 7 bases for V and 0 bases for J; bases not matched to a gene: 5. This CDR3 is CSALTGGSYNEQFF. DNA for the CDR3: TGCAGCGCACTCACAGGGGGCTCCTACAATGAGCAGTTCTTC.

The chain is built from TRBV27 and TRBJ2-7; maybe TRBD1 (8 bases). V was shortened by 6 bases and J by 4 bases, with 28 bases between the two germline ends. CDR1 is MNHEY and CDR2 is SMNVEV in the germline V gene (reference sequence). The CDR3 totals 18 residues. The CDR3 loop is CASSVMRGTGFARYEQYF. CDR3 coding DNA: TGTGCCAGCAGCGTAATGCGGGGGACAGGATTCGCTAGGTACGAGCAGTACTTC.

The V call is TRBV6-2 or TRBV6-3, the J call TRBJ2-7, with D perhaps assigned TRBD1 or TRBD2 (5 bases each). Per the germline V gene, CDR1 is MNHEY and CDR2 is SVGEGT. The germline V and J ends were trimmed by 2 bases and 3 bases, with 14 bases remaining between them. CDR3 length: 15 residues. CDR3 in amino acids: CASSYGSWGFYEQYF. CDR3 nucleotide sequence: TGTGCCAGCAGTTACGGCTCATGGGGGTTCTACGAGCAGTACTTC.

Only one count was recorded for this clonotype. V gene TRBV3-1 combines with J gene TRBJ2-4; D uncertain. Gene TRBJ2-7 matches the end of the DNA better, so the J call may be wrong. CDR1 is LGHDT, CDR2 YNNKEL, per germline (reference sequence). CDR3 length: 13 amino acids. CDR3 in amino acids: CASSHGRNDEQYF. In DNA, the CDR3 is TGTGCCAGCAGCCACGGCAGGAATGACGAGCAGTACTTC.

This clonotype has a handful of counts. The chain uses TRBV20-1 and TRBJ2-1; a possible D gene is TRBD1 (6 bases). Germline lookup yields CDR1 DFQATT and CDR2 SNEGSKA (reference sequence). Deletions cut 5 bases from V and 6 bases from J, with 14 bases between. The CDR3 contains 13 residues. The CDR3 spells CSARRDTFNEQFF. The DNA for the CDR3 is TGCAGTGCTCGACGGGACACCTTCAATGAGCAGTTCTTC.

This clonotype was seen only a few times. V gene TRBV20-1 combines with J gene TRBJ2-7; 9 bases align to TRBD2. The germline V gene has CDR1 DFQATT and CDR2 SNEGSKA (reference sequence). The CDR3 length is 14 residues. The V gene end was trimmed by 6 bases and the J gene end by 4 bases; junction bases not matched to a gene: 10. The CDR3 DNA sequence: TGCAGTGCCCTTTCACTAGCGGGTTTTTACGAGCAGTACTTC. This gives the protein CSALSLAGFYEQYF.

This clonotype was picked up a small number of times. The J gene is TRBJ2-5, the V gene TRBV7-6; D possibly uses TRBD1 or TRBD2 (6 bases each). V lost 6 bases and J lost 5, with 13 bases in between. Germline values: CDR1 SGHVS, CDR2 FNYEAQ. This CDR3 comprises 13 residues. For the CDR3, the DNA is TGTGCCAGCAGACGGGGGCGTCTTGAGACCCAGTACTTC. Protein product: CASRRGRLETQYF.

Concerning this clonotype: At one end the junction does not follow the germline gene, possibly because of a read error. The genes are TRBV3-1 and TRBJ2-2; 10 bases line up with TRBD2. Germline assignment: CDR1 LGHDT and CDR2 YNNKEL (reference sequence). The CDR3 covers 16 residues. For the CDR3, the DNA is TGTGCCGGCAGCCGTGGTAGCGGGAGGACCACCGGGGAGCTGTTTTTT. It translates to CAGSRGSGRTTGELFF.

The V and J genes are TRBV12-3 or TRBV12-4 and TRBJ1-2; D gene ambiguous. The CDR3 has 14 residues. The germline V and J ends were trimmed by 5 bases and 6 bases, with 16 bases remaining between them. CDR3 nucleotides: TGTGCCAGCAGTGTAGTCGGGCGCGGGGATGGCTACACCTTC. Translation: CASSVVGRGDGYTF.

This clonotype was observed once. The V gene is TRBV5-1, the J gene TRBJ2-7; no definite D call. The J call may be wrong; the DNA end is better matched by TRBJ2-5. Germline V lookup: CDR1 SGHRS, CDR2 YFSETQ. This CDR3 contains 16 residues. The CDR3 reads CASNFERAARRETQYF. CDR3 in DNA: TGCGCCAGCAACTTCGAAAGGGCGGCTCGCCGAGAGACCCAGTACTTC.

Only a few counts were recorded for this clonotype. V gene TRBV13 combines with J gene TRBJ2-5; D is ambiguous. Looked up from germline, CDR1 is PRHDT and CDR2 is FYEKMQ (reference sequence). With 1 base removed from V and 2 bases from J, the gap between germline ends came to 11 bases. CDR3 size: 15 residues. CDR3 DNA sequence: TGTGCCAGCAGCTTAGATCCAGCGAAACAAGAGACCCAGTACTTC. This encodes CASSLDPAKQETQYF.

V gene TRBV20-1 combines with J gene TRBJ1-5, with D uncertain. Germline CDR1 DFQATT, CDR2 SNEGSKA (reference sequence). The germline V and J ends were trimmed by 3 bases and 6 bases, with 9 bases remaining between them. CDR3 length: 12 residues. The CDR3 spells CSASVGGQPQHF. CDR3 bases: TGCAGTGCTAGTGTCGGCGGTCAGCCCCAGCATTTT.

The chain uses TRBV2 and TRBJ2-5; perhaps TRBD1 as D (5 bases). Germline V gene lookup returns CDR1 SNHLY and CDR2 FYNNEI. V was shortened by 4 bases and J by 1 base, with 22 bases between the two germline ends. The CDR3 loop spans 18 amino acids. In DNA, the CDR3 is TGTGCCAGCAGTGTAGCCTCGCTGTGGACAACTCTCCAAGAGACCCAGTACTTC. This codes for CASSVASLWTTLQETQYF.

This clonotype was recorded a few times. The J gene is TRBJ2-3, the V gene TRBV3-1, with D perhaps being TRBD1 or TRBD2 (5 bases each). The CDR3 length is 15 residues. CDR1 is LGHDT and CDR2 is YNNKEL in the germline V gene (reference sequence). Trimming left V 1 base short and J 5 bases short, with 13 bases between. The CDR3 is CASSQVRGAGDTQYF. The CDR3 bases are TGTGCCAGCAGCCAAGTCCGGGGCGCGGGAGATACGCAGTATTTT.

The chain has TRBV9 and TRBJ2-1; 13 bases fit TRBD2. Per germline, CDR1 SGDLS and CDR2 YYNGEE. This CDR3 comprises 15 residues. V gave up 4 bases and J gave up 6 bases; unmatched junction bases: 4. The CDR3 DNA reads TGTGCCAGCAGCCACACTAGCGGGGGGGTCAATGAGCAGTTCTTC. It translates to CASSHTSGGVNEQFF.

The table lists this clonotype with a few counts. The chain links TRBV5-1 to TRBJ2-7; 7 bases map to TRBD1. This CDR3 contains 13 residues. Germline V gene sequence: CDR1 SGHRS, CDR2 YFSETQ. Trimming took 4 bases from V and 6 from J; bases not matched to a gene: 7. CDR3: CASSPGQDTEQYF. The CDR3 DNA reads TGCGCCAGCAGCCCCGGACAGGACACCGAGCAGTACTTC.

The chain is built from TRBV10-3 and TRBJ2-7; 8 nucleotides align to TRBD2. The V gene's germline CDR1 is ENHRY and CDR2 SYGVKD. V was clipped by 0 bases and J by 2 bases; unmatched bases: 6. This CDR3 has 16 residues. The CDR3 region is CAISESAAGGTYEQYF. Here the CDR3 DNA reads TGTGCCATCAGTGAGTCGGCGGCGGGAGGCACCTACGAGCAGTACTTC.

This clonotype was observed a few times. The genes are TRBV7-3 and TRBJ2-1, with 8 positions matching TRBD2. The CDR3 runs 15 residues. Germline assignment: CDR1 SGHTA and CDR2 FQGTGA. V was pared by 6 bases and J by 2 bases, with 6 bases of the junction left unmatched. The CDR3, as DNA: TGTGCCAGCAGGGCAATTAGCGGGGCCTACAATGAGCAGTTCTTC. This translates into CASRAISGAYNEQFF.

The chain combines TRBV28 with TRBJ2-7; D is perhaps TRBD2 (5 bases). CDR1 MDHEN and CDR2 SYDVKM come from the germline V gene. CDR3 size: 16 residues. Deletions cut 4 bases from V and 6 bases from J, with 22 bases between. CDR3 in amino acids: CASSSPLRAHLSEQYF. The CDR3 DNA reads TGTGCCAGCAGTTCCCCACTGAGGGCCCATCTATCCGAGCAGTACTTC.

This chain uses TRBV11-1 with TRBJ2-1; 9 positions match TRBD1. V lost 5 bases to trimming and J lost 7 bases; unmatched junction nucleotides: 6. The CDR3 consists of 14 residues. Germline CDR1 SGHAT, CDR2 FQDESV (reference sequence). The CDR3 bases are TGTGCCAGCAGCGCGGACAGGGGTTGGAATGAGCAGTTCTTC. Its protein product is CASSADRGWNEQFF.

This chain links TRBV18 with TRBJ1-4; 9 bases match TRBD1. The CDR3 runs 16 residues. CDR1 is KGHSH, CDR2 LQKENI, per germline. After removal of 5 bases from V and 11 bases from J, the junction contained 15 bases not matched to a gene. The CDR3 sequence is CASSSSGETGTGKLFF. CDR3 bases: TGTGCCAGCTCATCTTCTGGAGAAACCGGGACAGGGAAACTGTTTTTT.

This clonotype was found many times. This chain joins TRBV12-3 or TRBV12-4 and TRBJ2-7; TRBD1 is a possible D gene (5 bases). V gave up 5 bases and J gave up 7 bases, with 9 bases separating them. The CDR3 is 11 residues long. Here the CDR3 DNA reads TGTGCCAGCAGTCGACAGTTTGAGCAGTACTTC. It yields the protein CASSRQFEQYF.

The rearrangement links TRBV29-1 to TRBJ2-6, with D possibly being TRBD2 (5 bases). Germline V lookup: CDR1 SQVTM, CDR2 ANQGSEA. The CDR3 extends over 16 amino acids. V shed 4 bases and J shed 2 bases, with 15 bases lying between them. This CDR3 reads CSVGAAAKPGANVLTF. The CDR3 nucleotides read TGCAGCGTTGGGGCAGCGGCTAAACCTGGGGCCAACGTCCTGACTTTC.

This sequence joins TRBV20-1 and TRBJ2-4, with 10 bases fitting TRBD1. The last part of the DNA fits TRBJ2-7 better; the J call may be wrong. The CDR3 extends over 13 amino acids. CDR1 is DFQATT and CDR2 is SNEGSKA in the germline V gene (reference sequence). CDR3 amino acids: CSAPRQGACEQYF. CDR3 DNA: TGCAGTGCACCTCGACAGGGGGCTTGCGAGCAGTACTTC.

This clonotype was found a few times. This CDR3 reads CASSVPPTGDNEQFF. The CDR3 DNA reads TGTGCCAGCAGCGTACCCCCCACAGGGGACAATGAGCAGTTCTTC. This sequence joins TRBV9 and TRBJ2-1; 7 positions match TRBD1. Germline V gene data show CDR1 as SGDLS and CDR2 as YYNGEE. The CDR3 runs to 15 residues. J gave up 5 bases and V 1 base, and 6 bases lay outside the gene matches.

J is TRBJ1-2 and V is TRBV7-3; D uncertain. The length of the CDR3 is 15 residues. The V end lost 4 bases, the J end lost 7 bases, and 19 bases lay between the germline ends. CDR1 and CDR2 (germline): SGHTA, FQGTGA. The CDR3 DNA follows: TGTGCCAGCAGCTGGCCCGGGCGAATTAAGGCTGGCTACACCTTC. Protein: CASSWPGRIKAGYTF.

This clonotype occurred once. The rearrangement links TRBV7-9 to TRBJ2-1; D not certain. CDR1 is SEHNR and CDR2 is FQNEAQ in the germline V gene (reference sequence). The CDR3 runs 12 residues. Trimming pared 7 bases from V and 6 bases from J, leaving 10 bases between. The CDR3 reads CASTEHSNEQFF. For the CDR3, the DNA is TGTGCCAGCACCGAACACAGCAATGAGCAGTTCTTC.